This T cell receptor (beta chain) appears in the sequencing data of a study of blood T cell repertoires in COVID-19. Study as a whole: Both acute and convalescent COVID-19 samples were obtained from the United States, Italy and Spain. PBMCs, B-cell-depleted T cells, or T cells were the source of the cDNA or gDNA that made up the material.

Germline V gene sequence: CDR1 SGHRS, CDR2 YFSETQ. The junction had 0 bases not matched to a gene; V was cut back by 1 base and J by 3 bases. The CDR3 length is 13 residues. Per the authors' pipeline: Amplification from reference gene primers served as the basis for estimated nucleated cell counts. TCRdb's copy holds only in-frame clones and misses some; the assay was immunoSEQ multiplex PCR. D and trimming were read from the DNA, whereas the V and J calls and clone size are those reported in that table. This sample has about 160,000 clones, with about 86% found just once. V gene TRBV5-1 combines with J gene TRBJ2-7, with 8 bases lining up with TRBD2. The receptor comes from a woman of 80 years or more with acute or convalescent COVID-19. What was sequenced was peripheral blood. CDR3: CASSLSGGYEQYF. The DNA of the CDR3 is TGCGCCAGCAGCTTGAGCGGGGGCTACGAGCAGTACTTC.